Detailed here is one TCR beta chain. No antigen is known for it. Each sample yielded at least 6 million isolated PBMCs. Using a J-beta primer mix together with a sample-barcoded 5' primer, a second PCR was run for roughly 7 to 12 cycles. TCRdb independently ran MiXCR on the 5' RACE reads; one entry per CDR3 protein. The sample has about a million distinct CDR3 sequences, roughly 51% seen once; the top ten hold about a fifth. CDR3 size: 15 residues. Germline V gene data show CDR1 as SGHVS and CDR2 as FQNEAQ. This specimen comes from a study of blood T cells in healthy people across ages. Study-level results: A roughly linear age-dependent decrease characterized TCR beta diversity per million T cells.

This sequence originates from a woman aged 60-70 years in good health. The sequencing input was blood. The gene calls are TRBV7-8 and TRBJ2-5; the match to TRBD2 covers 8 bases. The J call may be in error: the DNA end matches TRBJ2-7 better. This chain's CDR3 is CASSPGRVLAYEQYF. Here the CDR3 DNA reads TGTGCCAGCAGCCCCGGGAGGGTGTTAGCGTACGAGCAGTACTTC.